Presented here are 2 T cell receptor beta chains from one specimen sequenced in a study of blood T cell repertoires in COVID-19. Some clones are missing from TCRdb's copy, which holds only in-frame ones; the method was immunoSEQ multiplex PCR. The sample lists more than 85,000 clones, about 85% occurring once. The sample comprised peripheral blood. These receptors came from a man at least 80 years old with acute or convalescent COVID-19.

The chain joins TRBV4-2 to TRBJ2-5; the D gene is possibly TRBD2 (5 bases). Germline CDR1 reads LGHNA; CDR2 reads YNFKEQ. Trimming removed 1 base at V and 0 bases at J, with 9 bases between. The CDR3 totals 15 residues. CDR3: CASSQASRDQETQYF. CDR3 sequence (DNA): TGTGCCAGCAGCCAAGCCTCGCGGGACCAAGAGACCCAGTACTTC.

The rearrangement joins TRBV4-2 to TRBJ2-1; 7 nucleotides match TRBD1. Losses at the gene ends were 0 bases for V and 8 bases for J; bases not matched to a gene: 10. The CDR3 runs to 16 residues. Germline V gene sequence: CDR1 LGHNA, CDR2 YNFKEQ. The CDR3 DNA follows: TGTGCCAGCAGCCAAGAGACAGGGAATAATGGCGATGAGCAGTTCTTC. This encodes CASSQETGNNGDEQFF.